One and the same sample provided the 23 T cell receptor beta chains below, sequenced in a study of cytomegalovirus exposure and HLA in healthy donors. PCR involved 60 Vbeta and 13 Jbeta primers. Sequenced by immunoSEQ multiplex PCR; TCRdb stores in-frame clones only, minus some. Of 140,000 or so clones in the sample, 80% were seen once. Source material: PBMCs. Receptors originate from a middle-aged man in good health and CMV-seronegative.

The V gene is TRBV29-1, the J gene TRBJ2-5; TRBD2 matches at 10 bases. The CDR3 consists of 14 residues. V was clipped by 4 bases and J by 5 bases; unmatched bases: 7. Germline V gene sequence: CDR1 SQVTM, CDR2 ANQGSEA. Written as DNA, the CDR3 is TGCAGCGTTGGTAGCGGGGGGACCCCGGAGACCCAGTACTTC. This translates into CSVGSGGTPETQYF.

The chain has TRBV6-1 and TRBJ1-6; D gene ambiguous. This CDR3 has 18 amino acids. Germline assignment: CDR1 MNHNS and CDR2 SASEGT. V was cut by 3 bases and J by 0 bases, with 15 bases left in between. The CDR3 is CASSDRPVRGSYNSPLHF. The CDR3 nucleotides read TGTGCCAGCAGTGATCGGCCCGTTCGGGGCTCCTATAATTCACCCCTCCACTTT.

This clone was counted once. V usage is TRBV12-5 and J usage is TRBJ2-5, with no clear D. CDR3 length equals 16 residues. CDR1 is LGHNT and CDR2 is FRNRAP in the germline V gene. V was cut by 0 bases and J by 4 bases, with 15 bases left in between. The CDR3 protein is CASGLVISLGRETQYF. The CDR3 DNA sequence: TGTGCTAGTGGTTTGGTCATATCCTTGGGCCGAGAGACCCAGTACTTC.

The J gene is TRBJ1-3, the V gene TRBV29-1; TRBD1 agrees at 10 bases. Per the germline V gene, CDR1 is SQVTM and CDR2 is ANQGSEA. Unmatched junction bases numbered 5, after V lost 7 bases and J lost 2 bases. This CDR3 is 14 amino acids long. For the CDR3, the DNA is TGCAGCGCCAAGGACAGGGGGACTGGAAACACCATATATTTT. Translated: CSAKDRGTGNTIYF.

This clone appeared a single time. The same CDR3 arises from other DNA sequences in this sample as well. CDR3 sequence: CASSLEPSGPYNEQFF. Written as DNA, the CDR3 is TGTGCCAGCAGCTTAGAGCCTAGCGGGCCCTACAATGAGCAGTTCTTC. The chain employs TRBV7-2 and TRBJ2-1, with 8 nucleotides matching TRBD2. Germline-derived CDR1 and CDR2 are SGHTA and FQGNSA. The V and J ends lost 1 base and 2 bases, in that order; junction bases with no gene match: 4. This CDR3 has 16 amino acids.

The V gene is TRBV5-1, the J gene TRBJ2-5; TRBD1 matches 8 bases. Per germline, CDR1 SGHRS and CDR2 YFSETQ. CDR3 size: 15 residues. V lost 1 base to trimming and J lost 5 bases; unmatched junction nucleotides: 7. The CDR3 coding sequence is TGCGCCAGCAGCTTGTCTGGACAGGGAAGGGAGACCCAGTACTTC. Its translation: CASSLSGQGRETQYF.

The genes are TRBV5-1 and TRBJ2-1, with D perhaps matching TRBD1 (5 bases). V shed 2 bases and J shed 7 bases, with 13 bases lying between them. The CDR3 loop spans 14 amino acids. The germline V gene has CDR1 SGHRS and CDR2 YFSETQ. This CDR3 reads CASSFQGWLNEQFF. CDR3 sequence (DNA): TGCGCCAGCAGCTTTCAGGGTTGGCTAAATGAGCAGTTCTTC.

There are a few counts of this clone. V is TRBV29-1 and J is TRBJ2-6; D might be TRBD2 (7 bases). Germline assignment: CDR1 SQVTM and CDR2 ANQGSEA. The CDR3 is made up of 14 amino acids. The germline V and J ends were trimmed by 6 bases and 2 bases, with 11 bases remaining between them. The CDR3 DNA sequence: TGCAGCGTAGAGGGGGGGGCTGGGGCCAACGTCCTGACTTTC. This translates into CSVEGGAGANVLTF.

The chain carries TRBV2 and TRBJ2-3; 8 positions match TRBD2. The CDR3 has 13 amino acids. The J segment lost 2 bases and the V segment lost 10 bases, leaving 5 bases of the junction unmatched. CDR1 and CDR2 (germline): SNHLY, FYNNEI. The CDR3 reads CAISGGITDTQYF. The CDR3 DNA follows: TGTGCCATCAGCGGGGGAATCACAGATACGCAGTATTTT.

This chain uses TRBV9 with TRBJ2-5; TRBD2 matches at 8 bases. Matching the DNA end better, TRBJ2-7 makes the J call doubtful. CDR1 and CDR2 (germline): SGDLS, YYNGEE. The CDR3 has 15 residues. Written as DNA, the CDR3 is TGTGCCAGCAGCGCCTCTTCGGGGGGGCCCTACGAGCAGTACTTC. Amino acids: CASSASSGGPYEQYF.

A single count supports this clone. V is TRBV6-1 and J is TRBJ2-5, with 10 nucleotides matching TRBD2. CDR3 length equals 15 residues. Unmatched junction bases numbered 7, after V lost 8 bases and J lost 1 base. Germline V CDR1 and CDR2: MNHNS, SASEGT. This CDR3 is CASDLAGVPQETQYF. For the CDR3, the DNA is TGTGCCAGCGATCTAGCGGGGGTCCCCCAAGAGACCCAGTACTTC.

The chain links TRBV27 to TRBJ1-6; 8 bases are a match to TRBD1. The CDR3 extends over 13 amino acids. The J segment lost 10 bases and the V segment lost 7 bases, leaving 6 bases of the junction unmatched. Germline V gene sequence: CDR1 MNHEY, CDR2 SMNVEV (reference sequence). The CDR3: CASNDRGVSPLHF. CDR3 nucleotides: TGTGCCAGCAACGACAGGGGAGTCTCACCCCTCCACTTT.

The chain has TRBV2 and TRBJ2-7; D is undetermined. The CDR3 runs 14 residues. Looked up from germline, CDR1 is SNHLY and CDR2 is FYNNEI. Trimming took 1 base from V and 6 from J, leaving 13 bases between them. The chain's CDR3 is CASSEEAASGEQYF. CDR3 coding DNA: TGTGCCAGCAGTGAAGAGGCCGCTTCGGGCGAGCAGTACTTC.

The genes are TRBV19 and TRBJ2-5; possible D gene TRBD1, 6 bases. The CDR3 is made up of 17 amino acids. Germline V gene sequence: CDR1 LNHDA, CDR2 SQIVND (reference sequence). Trimming stripped 3 bases from V and 2 bases from J, with 19 bases between. Here the CDR3 DNA reads TGTGCCAGTAGTATGAAGGCTCCCGGGACACCTCAAGAGACCCAGTACTTC. Its translation: CASSMKAPGTPQETQYF.

With respect to this clone: Different DNA sequences within this sample yield the same CDR3. The chain links TRBV15 to TRBJ1-5; D is uncertain. The CDR3 has 13 amino acids. V was pared by 1 base and J by 5 bases, with 6 bases between. Germline V CDR1 and CDR2: LNHNV, YYDKDF (reference sequence). The CDR3 region is CATSRVADQPQHF. CDR3 DNA: TGTGCCACCAGCAGAGTGGCGGATCAGCCCCAGCATTTT. Looking up the rest from reference TRBV15 and TRBJ1-5 gives the full variable domain: DAMVIQNPRYQVTQFGKPVTLSCSQTLNHNVMYWYQQKSSQAPKLLFHYYDKDFNNEADTPDNFQSRRPNTSFCFLDIRSPGLGDTAMYLCATSRVADQPQHFGDGTRLSIL.

The chain carries TRBV11-2 and TRBJ2-5; tentatively, D is TRBD2 (6 bases). The ends were cut back, 5 bases at V and 3 bases at J, with 19 bases in the middle. The CDR3 has 16 residues. Germline V CDR1 and CDR2: SGHAT, FQNNGV. The CDR3 DNA reads as TGTGCCAGCAGCCCCACTGAGGGACTGAGGAAAGAGACCCAGTACTTC. Translated, it gives CASSPTEGLRKETQYF.

J is TRBJ1-1 and V is TRBV9; 11 nucleotides align to TRBD1. This CDR3 has 15 residues. Germline lookup yields CDR1 SGDLS and CDR2 YYNGEE. Losses at the gene ends were 3 bases for V and 1 base for J; bases not matched to a gene: 2. The CDR3 is CASSGTGGGNTEAFF. CDR3 sequence (DNA): TGTGCCAGCAGCGGGACAGGGGGCGGGAACACTGAAGCTTTCTTT.

The chain combines TRBV28 with TRBJ1-1; possibly TRBD1 for D (5 bases). In germline, CDR1 is MDHEN, CDR2 SYDVKM. V was shortened by 6 bases and J by 4 bases, with 15 bases between the two germline ends. The CDR3 extends over 14 amino acids. The CDR3 region is CASSLWGGTTEAFF. CDR3 DNA: TGTGCCAGCAGCTTGTGGGGAGGGACCACTGAAGCTTTCTTT.

V gene TRBV19 combines with J gene TRBJ2-1, with D possibly being TRBD2 (5 bases). From germline, CDR1 is LNHDA and CDR2 SQIVND (reference sequence). V lost 5 bases and J lost 7, with 6 bases in between. There are 11 residues in the CDR3. CDR3 nucleotide sequence: TGTGCCAGTAGTCCGGGGAATGAGCAGTTCTTC. This gives the protein CASSPGNEQFF.

The table lists this clone with a few counts. The chain couples TRBV7-9 to TRBJ2-7; maybe TRBD2 (5 bases). The CDR3 runs to 14 residues. V was clipped by 2 bases and J by 3 bases, with 11 bases between them. Germline CDR1 reads SEHNR; CDR2 reads FQNEAQ (reference sequence). CDR3 amino acids: CASSLTGLNYEQYF. CDR3 DNA: TGTGCCAGCAGCTTAACCGGACTTAACTACGAGCAGTACTTC.

The rearrangement joins TRBV11-2 to TRBJ2-5, with 8 bases aligning to TRBD2. The CDR3 spans 13 residues. V lost 8 bases to trimming and J lost 7 bases; unmatched junction nucleotides: 9. CDR1 is SGHAT and CDR2 is FQNNGV in the germline V gene. The CDR3, as DNA: TGTGCCAGCTTTAGCGGGGCCGCAGGGACCCAGTACTTC. It encodes CASFSGAAGTQYF.

The J gene is TRBJ2-7, the V gene TRBV5-1, with D maybe TRBD2 (6 bases). Germline values: CDR1 SGHRS, CDR2 YFSETQ. This CDR3 contains 13 residues. V was shortened by 4 bases and J by 6 bases, with 14 bases between the two germline ends. The CDR3 nucleotides read TGCGCCAGCAGCCCGGGGGTGACCTCCGAGCAGTACTTC. Protein: CASSPGVTSEQYF.

This chain links TRBV5-8 with TRBJ1-1; TRBD1 matches at 7 bases. The trim removed 2 bases at V and 5 bases at J, leaving 3 bases unmatched. There are 13 residues in the CDR3. CDR1 and CDR2 from the germline V gene are SGHTS and YDEGEE. DNA for the CDR3: TGTGCCAGCAGCTTTAGGGGGCGAACTGAAGCTTTCTTT. Amino acids: CASSFRGRTEAFF.